The 26 T cell receptor beta chains given below trace back to one sample, sequenced in a study of blood T cell repertoires in COVID-19. Assay used: immunoSEQ multiplex PCR; TCRdb lists only in-frame clones, some missing. The data contain 50,000 or so clones, more than 75% of them singletons. The material sequenced was peripheral blood. The receptors were gathered from a human donor in a cohort sampled during active COVID-19.

The V gene is TRBV3-1 (or the pseudogene TRBV3-2), the J gene TRBJ1-6, with TRBD1 as a possible D gene (6 bases). This CDR3 spans 15 amino acids. V gave up 1 base and J gave up 10 bases, with 14 bases separating them. The germline V gene encodes CDR1 LGHDT and CDR2 YNNKEL (reference sequence). The CDR3 coding sequence is TGTGCCAGCAGCCAAGCAGGGGATGGGGAATCACCCCTCCACTTT. It specifies CASSQAGDGESPLHF.

This chain links TRBV5-4 with TRBJ2-3; D unresolved. The V gene lost 4 bases and the J gene lost 0 bases, with 9 bases spanning the gap. This CDR3 is 14 amino acids long. CDR1 SGHNT and CDR2 YYREEE come from the germline V gene (reference sequence). The CDR3 loop reads CASSPFYSTDTQYF. The CDR3 DNA is TGTGCCAGCAGCCCCTTTTATAGCACAGATACGCAGTATTTT.

The chain employs TRBV19 and TRBJ2-1; 14 bases map to TRBD2. The CDR3 consists of 18 residues. Germline V lookup: CDR1 LNHDA, CDR2 SQIVND (reference sequence). Trimming removed 3 bases from V and 1 base from J; junction bases left unmatched: 5. CDR3 amino acids: CASSIRTSGRPSYNEQFF. The CDR3 region has the DNA TGTGCCAGTAGTATCCGGACTAGCGGGAGGCCATCCTACAATGAGCAGTTCTTC.

This clone was counted once. The V and J genes are TRBV6-5 and TRBJ2-7; D is unclear. The germline V gene encodes CDR1 MNHEY and CDR2 SVGAGI. Trimming took 0 bases from V and 2 from J, leaving 11 bases between them. The CDR3 contains 15 residues. CDR3 sequence (DNA): TGTGCCAGCAGTTACTCGACTTCCCCAGCCTACGAGCAGTACTTC. This codes for CASSYSTSPAYEQYF.

The chain is built from TRBV7-6 and TRBJ2-7, with D maybe TRBD1 (6 bases). The CDR3 runs 14 residues. Germline assignment: CDR1 SGHVS and CDR2 FNYEAQ. Trimming cost V 5 bases and J 6 bases, with 17 bases left between them. This CDR3 reads CASSATYRVGEQYF. CDR3 nucleotide sequence: TGTGCCAGCAGCGCTACTTACAGGGTCGGCGAGCAGTACTTC.

This chain connects TRBV7-6 to TRBJ2-3, with 10 positions matching TRBD2. Germline CDR1 is SGHVS and CDR2 is FNYEAQ. CDR3 size: 15 residues. Trimming cost V 4 bases and J 0 bases; bases outside gene matches: 1. CDR3 residues: CASSSSGSSTDTQYF. CDR3 DNA sequence: TGTGCCAGCAGCTCTAGCGGGAGTAGCACAGATACGCAGTATTTT.

The chain employs TRBV4-1 and TRBJ2-7; 7 nucleotides line up with TRBD1. The CDR3 extends over 15 amino acids. The V and J ends lost 2 bases and 2 bases, in that order; junction bases with no gene match: 6. Germline assignment: CDR1 MGHRA and CDR2 YSYEKL. The CDR3 sequence is CASSQPGTATYEQYF. The CDR3 DNA follows: TGCGCCAGCAGCCAACCCGGGACAGCAACCTACGAGCAGTACTTC.

The chain employs TRBV2 and TRBJ2-7; TRBD2 matches 15 bases. V shed 6 bases and J 0 bases; nucleotides not matched to a gene: 6. CDR1 is SNHLY, CDR2 FYNNEI, per germline. The CDR3 contains 17 residues. In DNA form, the CDR3 reads TGTGCCAGCAGACCGGGACTAGCGGGAGGCCACTCCTACGAGCAGTACTTC. It specifies CASRPGLAGGHSYEQYF.

The gene calls are TRBV24-1 and TRBJ2-2; 10 bases map to TRBD2. Germline CDR1 KGHDR, CDR2 SFDVKD. V gave up 5 bases and J gave up 2 bases; unmatched junction bases: 7. The CDR3 totals 17 residues. The CDR3 is CATSGVSGRPNTGELFF. In DNA form, the CDR3 reads TGTGCCACCAGTGGGGTTAGCGGGAGGCCTAACACCGGGGAGCTGTTTTTT.

V gene TRBV5-4 combines with J gene TRBJ1-1; 7 bases match TRBD1. This CDR3 spans 15 amino acids. CDR1 is SGHNT, CDR2 YYREEE, per germline (reference sequence). Losses at the gene ends were 2 bases for V and 7 bases for J; bases not matched to a gene: 11. CDR3 nucleotides: TGTGCCAGCAGCTTCCTAACAGGGGAAATTAGTGAAGCTTTCTTT. Amino acids: CASSFLTGEISEAFF.

The CDR3 is CASSPGQGAQETQYF. CDR3 nucleotide sequence: TGTGCCAGCAGCCCGGGACAGGGCGCACAAGAGACCCAGTACTTC. V and J are TRBV5-5 and TRBJ2-5; 9 bases map to TRBD1. V was clipped by 4 bases and J by 2 bases; unmatched bases: 6. Germline V gives CDR1 SGHKS, CDR2 YYEKEE (reference sequence). The CDR3 is 15 amino acids.

The count of this clone is one. The genes are TRBV10-3 and TRBJ2-7; D perhaps matches TRBD1 (6 bases). The CDR3 has 13 residues. Germline V lookup: CDR1 ENHRY, CDR2 SYGVKD. Trimming stripped 11 bases from V and 5 bases from J, with 19 bases between. The CDR3 is CAATGSGSHEQYF. The CDR3 region has the DNA TGTGCCGCCACAGGGAGCGGATCTCACGAGCAGTACTTC.

J is TRBJ2-7 and V is TRBV28; D may be TRBD1 (6 bases). V was cut by 5 bases and J by 3 bases, with 17 bases left in between. CDR3 length: 15 amino acids. Looked up from germline, CDR1 is MDHEN and CDR2 is SYDVKM. The CDR3 sequence: CASSAGTMASYEQYF. The CDR3, as DNA: TGTGCCAGCAGTGCAGGGACAATGGCAAGCTACGAGCAGTACTTC.

The CDR3 sequence is CATSDFGGGPNTGELFF. The CDR3, as DNA: TGTGCCACCAGTGATTTTGGTGGGGGCCCTAACACCGGGGAGCTGTTTTTT. The V gene is TRBV24-1, the J gene TRBJ2-2; a weak D match, TRBD1 (6 bases). V was shortened by 1 base and J by 2 bases, with 13 bases between the two germline ends. Germline V gives CDR1 KGHDR, CDR2 SFDVKD. The CDR3 is made up of 17 amino acids.

The chain recombines TRBV5-3 with TRBJ1-1, with 7 bases identical to TRBD1. TRBV5-3 is noted as an ORF with a role that remains uncertain. Trimming cost V 7 bases and J 6 bases; bases outside gene matches: 3. The CDR3 totals 11 residues. DNA of the CDR3: TGTGCCAGATGTACAGGGGCTGAAGCTTTCTTT. This sequence encodes CARCTGAEAFF.

The rearrangement links TRBV3-1 (or the pseudogene TRBV3-2) to TRBJ2-7; D gene uncertain. V dropped 5 bases and J dropped 0 bases, with 8 bases sitting between them. The CDR3 contains 13 residues. Germline values: CDR1 LGHDT, CDR2 YNNKEL (reference sequence). CDR3 region: CASSGWSSYEQYV. The CDR3 coding sequence is TGTGCCAGCAGCGGATGGAGCTCCTACGAGCAGTACGTC.

The rearrangement joins TRBV15 to TRBJ2-5; D gene ambiguous. Trimming cost V 0 bases and J 2 bases, with 4 bases left between them. Germline values: CDR1 LNHNV, CDR2 YYDKDF (reference sequence). The CDR3 extends over 13 amino acids. CDR3 region: CATSRDLQETQYF. The CDR3, as DNA: TGTGCCACCAGCAGAGACTTACAAGAGACCCAGTACTTC.

The chain carries TRBV27 and TRBJ2-1; 8 bases match TRBD2. Losses at the gene ends were 5 bases for V and 9 bases for J; bases not matched to a gene: 9. The CDR3 contains 14 residues. Germline V lookup: CDR1 MNHEY, CDR2 SMNVEV (reference sequence). In nucleotides, the CDR3 is TGTGCCAGCAGTCGGCGTCTCCGGGAGGGTGAGCAGTTCTTC. Translated, it gives CASSRRLREGEQFF.

This rearrangement joins TRBV6-5 to TRBJ1-5, with TRBD1 matching over 7 bases. The CDR3 runs to 15 residues. CDR1 and CDR2 from the germline V gene are MNHEY and SVGAGI. J was trimmed by 0 bases and V by 8 bases; bases with no gene match: 7. Here the CDR3 DNA reads TGTGCCAGCCGGACAGGAACCTATAGCAATCAGCCCCAGCATTTT. This codes for CASRTGTYSNQPQHF.

V and J are TRBV28 and TRBJ2-1; 10 nucleotides line up with TRBD1. This CDR3 has 14 residues. J gave up 8 bases and V 4 bases, and 5 bases lay outside the gene matches. Germline V lookup: CDR1 MDHEN, CDR2 SYDVKM. The CDR3 nucleotides read TGTGCCAGCAGTTCCGGGACAGGGGAGTATGAGCAGTTCTTC. Its translation is CASSSGTGEYEQFF.

This clone has only a few counts. The V gene is TRBV5-4, the J gene TRBJ1-6, with D perhaps TRBD1 (5 bases). The CDR3 runs 14 residues. V lost 4 bases, J lost 9 bases, and 14 bases lay in between. Germline assignment: CDR1 SGHNT and CDR2 YYREEE (reference sequence). The CDR3 sequence is CASSPNGGVSPLHF. Here the CDR3 DNA reads TGTGCCAGCAGCCCCAACGGGGGGGTTTCACCCCTCCACTTT. Complete variable domain (other parts from reference TRBV5-4 and TRBJ1-6): ETGVTQSPTHLIKTRGQQVTLRCSSQSGHNTVSWYQQALGQGPQFIFQYYREEENGRGNFPPRFSGLQFPNYSSELNVNALELDDSALYLCASSPNGGVSPLHFGNGTRLTVT.

V gene TRBV3-1 (or the pseudogene TRBV3-2) combines with J gene TRBJ2-7; D is unresolved. The V and J ends lost 1 base and 2 bases respectively, with 12 bases between them. The CDR3 sequence is 15 residues long. Germline-derived CDR1 and CDR2 are LGHDT and YNNKEL (reference sequence). The CDR3 DNA sequence: TGTGCCAGCAGCCAAGGTTGGGCCATTACCTACGAGCAGTACTTC. It specifies CASSQGWAITYEQYF.

This chain links TRBV12-2 with TRBJ2-7; the table's D call, TRBD1, was not checked against the DNA. TRBV12-2 has pseudogene status. This CDR3 comprises 18 residues. DNA for the CDR3: TGTGCAAGTCGCTTAGCGGAGGGTGGGACAGGTCGGCCCAAGGAGCAGTACGTC. Translating gives CASRLAEGGTGRPKEQYV.

This clone has just one count. The gene calls are TRBV25-1 and TRBJ1-4; 9 positions match TRBD1. The V segment lost 6 bases and the J segment 0 bases; nucleotides outside the gene matches: 2. The V gene's germline CDR1 is MGHDK and CDR2 SYGVNS. CDR3 length: 15 amino acids. This CDR3 is CASRRTGATNEKLFF. DNA of the CDR3: TGTGCCAGCAGACGGACAGGGGCAACTAATGAAAAACTGTTTTTT.

The genes are TRBV6-2 or TRBV6-3 and TRBJ1-1; a possible D gene is TRBD1 (6 bases). Deletions cut 2 bases from V and 6 bases from J, with 16 bases between. This CDR3 is 15 amino acids long. The germline V gene has CDR1 MNHEY and CDR2 SVGEGT. In DNA form, the CDR3 reads TGTGCCAGCAGTTACCCCAGGGGAGGGGATGCTGAAGCTTTCTTT. This encodes CASSYPRGGDAEAFF.

V gene TRBV2 combines with J gene TRBJ1-4; 12 bases match TRBD1. The CDR3 contains 17 residues. Trimming removed 7 bases from V and 8 bases from J; junction bases left unmatched: 14. Germline values: CDR1 SNHLY, CDR2 FYNNEI. Written as DNA, the CDR3 is TGTGCCAGCAATACGGGACAGGGGGCGGGTAGTTGGGAAAAACTGTTTTTT. It is translated as CASNTGQGAGSWEKLFF. Supplemented by reference TRBV2 and TRBJ1-4, the full variable domain reads EPEVTQTPSHQVTQMGQEVILRCVPISNHLYFYWYRQILGQKVEFLVSFYNNEISEKSEIFDDQFSVERPDGSNFTLKIRSTKLEDSAMYFCASNTGQGAGSWEKLFFGSGTQLSVL.